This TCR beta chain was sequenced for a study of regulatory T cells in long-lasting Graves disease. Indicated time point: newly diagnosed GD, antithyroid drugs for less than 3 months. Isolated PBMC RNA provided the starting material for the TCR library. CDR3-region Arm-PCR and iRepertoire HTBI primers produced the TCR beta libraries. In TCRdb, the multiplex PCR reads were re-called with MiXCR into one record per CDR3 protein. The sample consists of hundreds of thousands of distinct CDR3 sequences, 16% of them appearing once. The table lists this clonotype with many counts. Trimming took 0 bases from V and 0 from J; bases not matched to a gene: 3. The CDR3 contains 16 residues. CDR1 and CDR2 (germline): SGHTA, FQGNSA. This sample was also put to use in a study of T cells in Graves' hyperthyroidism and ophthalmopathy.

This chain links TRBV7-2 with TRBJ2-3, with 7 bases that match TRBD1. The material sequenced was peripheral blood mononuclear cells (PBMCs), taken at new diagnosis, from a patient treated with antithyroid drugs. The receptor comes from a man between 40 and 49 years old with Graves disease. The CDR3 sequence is CASSLAGTASTDTQYF. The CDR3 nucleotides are TGTGCCAGCAGCTTAGCGGGGACAGCCAGCACAGATACGCAGTATTTT.